These 5 T cell receptor beta chains were sequenced from one sample in a study of cytomegalovirus exposure and HLA in healthy donors. Primers included in the PCR were 60 Vbeta and 13 Jbeta primers. Produced via immunoSEQ multiplex PCR; TCRdb's table is partial and in-frame only. The sample has over 150,000 clones, approximately 73% seen once. Sequenced sample: PBMCs. The source of these receptors is a man aged 45-60 years in good health and CMV-seronegative.

V and J are TRBV11-3 and TRBJ2-5; no reliable D call. The CDR3 consists of 13 residues. V lost 0 bases to trimming and J lost 5 bases, with 7 bases between them. Germline CDR1 is SGHNT and CDR2 is YENEEA. CDR3 DNA sequence: TGTGCCAGCAGCTTAGAACACAAGGAGACCCAGTACTTC. Translating it yields CASSLEHKETQYF.

The chain recombines TRBV18 with TRBJ2-6; no definite D call. This CDR3 contains 17 residues. V lost 0 bases to trimming and J lost 0 bases, with 9 bases between them. Per germline, CDR1 KGHSH and CDR2 LQKENI. CDR3 bases: TGTGCCAGCTCACCACCTAACAGCCTCTCTGGGGCCAACGTCCTGACTTTC. Translated, it gives CASSPPNSLSGANVLTF. The complete variable domain, with remaining parts taken from reference TRBV18 and TRBJ2-6, reads NAGVMQNPRHLVRRRGQEARLRCSPMKGHSHVYWYRQLPEEGLKFMVYLQKENIIDESGMPKERFSAEFPKEGPSILRIQQVVRGDSAAYFCASSPPNSLSGANVLTFGAGSRLTVL.

The genes are TRBV11-3 and TRBJ1-1; no reliable D call. CDR1 is SGHNT, CDR2 YENEEA, per germline. V gave up 5 bases and J gave up 4 bases, with 23 bases separating them. The CDR3 loop spans 17 amino acids. CDR3 sequence (DNA): TGTGCCAGCAGCCCAAGAGGCCTTGGTCGGGTGGGCACTGAAGCTTTCTTT. This sequence encodes CASSPRGLGRVGTEAFF.

This chain connects TRBV5-4 to TRBJ1-5; D is unclear. The V and J ends lost 4 bases and 0 bases respectively, with 14 bases between them. CDR3 size: 16 residues. The germline V gene has CDR1 SGHNT and CDR2 YYREEE (reference sequence). This CDR3 is CASSEGGPLSNQPQHF. The CDR3 nucleotides read TGTGCCAGCAGCGAGGGAGGACCTCTTAGCAATCAGCCCCAGCATTTT.

The chain recombines TRBV18 with TRBJ2-7, with 10 nucleotides matching TRBD1. Germline V CDR1 and CDR2: KGHSH, LQKENI. The CDR3 loop spans 14 amino acids. V shed 4 bases and J 4 bases; nucleotides not matched to a gene: 4. The CDR3 coding sequence is TGTGCCAGCTCACAAGACAGGGGGCGTTACGAGCAGTACTTC. Protein: CASSQDRGRYEQYF.